This T cell receptor beta chain appears in the sequencing data of a study of blood T cells in healthy people across ages (dated by TCRdb to between 2015 and 2016). For the wider study: In model experiments, roughly one uniquely barcoded TCR beta cDNA molecule per two T cells was captured by template switching. For two donors (one aged 18 to 30 and one aged 80 or older), the study analyzed two additional independent replicas of 1 million unique cDNA reads from the same blood draw. To track age-related changes in TCR beta repertoire diversity, the study relied on deep sequencing normalized with unique cDNA molecular identifiers. Four age groups were formed from the donors: young (average roughly 15 years), middle-aged (around 41), aged (62) and long-lived (more than 75).

Donors were a few dozen systemically healthy Caucasian individuals from Russia aged roughly 6 to 90 years. About 9.1 milliliters of peripheral blood were collected from each donor into EDTA-treated Vacutainer tubes. Ficoll-Paque density-gradient centrifugation was used to isolate PBMCs, with at least 6.5 million per sample. Trizol reagent was used to extract total RNA from the PBMCs, yielding at least 6 micrograms per sample. Naive CD45RAhigh/CD27high T cell percentages were measured by flow cytometry on a PBMC aliquot from every donor. This clonotype was seen only a few times. Its antigen has not been determined. No quality values exist for individual bases; no much larger clone is one base distant. Study-wide conclusions, independent of this receptor: Observed TCR beta diversity per million T cells fell roughly linearly with age, and a significant reduction was already apparent by age approximately 41. Because the CMV infection status of the donors was unknown, age-related changes in expanded clonotypes may potentially have been confounded. Compared with the aged group, the long-lived group had more naive CD4+ T cells, fewer expanded clones and increased TCR diversity, suggesting age selection. Because profiling used bulk unsorted PBMCs, naive and antigen-experienced compartments could not be compared conclusively. Estimates of total diversity based on one million sequenced T cells were considered lower bounds and underestimates. The percentage of naive T cells measured by flow cytometry correlated strongly with observed TCR beta diversity.

Counted from cysteine to phenylalanine, this CDR3 has 15 amino acids. Here the CDR3 DNA is all that survives: 45 bases in frame from base 1. The germline ends are 15 bases apart after V is trimmed by 4 bases and J by 6 bases. Sequences MDHEN (CDR1) and SYDVKM (CDR2) are obtained from the germline V gene. Libraries were built with 5' RACE. Sequenced on an Illumina HiSeq 2500. The second PCR ran for about 6 to 12 cycles and used a J-beta primer mix along with a sample-barcoded 5' primer. Each TCR beta cDNA molecule received a unique molecular identifier from a template-switch 5' adaptor carrying 12 random nucleotides. At least 3 million CDR3-containing paired-end reads were obtained from each sample. First-strand cDNA synthesis was performed from all RNA using the Mint cDNA synthesis kit, with priming by a TRBC-specific oligonucleotide. Following uracil-DNA glycosylase treatment, all cDNA underwent a first 18-cycle PCR with the universal primers M1SS and BC2_uni_R. The paper's data handling went like this. For normalization, 1 million high-quality reads, each with a distinct molecular identifier, were randomly selected from each sample. Instead of being binned into consensus sequences, reads with shared molecular identifiers were discarded. MiTCR, set to a Q25 quality threshold and the strictest error-elimination algorithm, was used for CDR3 identification, clonotype clustering and error correction. A nonparametric unseen species model using Euler transformation provided a lower-bound estimate of total TCR beta diversity. Starting from the raw public reads, TCRdb applied fastp trimming at Q25, assembled clones with MiXCR and retained in-frame beta chains. CDR3 protein sequences are deduplicated, and each keeps its most common genes and DNA. Clone size and V and J calls follow TCRdb, not the original study. The sample has 500,000 to 550,000 distinct CDR3 sequences on record, 24% of them singletons. Just under 9% of the sample lies in the top ten.

These data were also reused for a study on T cells of mothers and their children. According to the second study: Donors were nine systemically healthy Caucasian individuals: three mothers and their six children. cDNA synthesis consumed the entire amount of extracted RNA, loaded at about 1.5 ug RNA in each 15 ul reaction. In the second PCR, the M1S primer introduced both the sample barcodes and 2-4 random nucleotides. More than 9 million TCR beta CDR3 reads were obtained from each mother, and roughly 3 million reads were obtained from each child. Thymic selection similarly shapes TCR recombination output in related and unrelated pairs, with minor effect from inherited differences. Normalized repertoire overlap was always found to be slightly, but never significantly, higher in related mother-child pairs than in unrelated mother-child pairs. With a sensitivity of approximately 96 clones per million clonotypes, no persistent microchimeric T cell clones were detected. Deep NGS was used in the study to compare the TCR beta repertoires of mothers and children and to look for features that separate related mother-child pairs from unrelated individuals. Mothers averaged about 37 +/- 4 years of age and children averaged about 10 +/- 4 years. After adapter ligation with NEBNext reagents, the libraries were sequenced on Illumina HiSeq 2000 with 100+100 nt paired-end reads. To avoid cross-contamination, the mother libraries and the child libraries were prepared a month apart and sequenced in separate runs. Between roughly 500,000 and 2,000,000 distinct TCR beta clonotypes were identified per donor. Naive TCR beta clonotypes were estimated from low-frequency clonotypes matched to each donor's FACS-determined naive share, without sorting.

The sequence was collected from a boy between 5 and 17 years old in good health. Sequencing was carried out using blood. The rearrangement joined TRBV28 to TRBJ1-4, with the D gene not clear enough to name. The DNA sequence follows: TGTGCCAGCAGTTCGCCTGGGCTAATATATGAAAAACTGTTTTTT. It translates to CASSSPGLIYEKLFF.